A single T cell receptor beta chain is shown here with its context. What this receptor recognizes is not known. The input lacks base qualities; no much larger clone sits a single base away. The source of the sample is a study of T cell responses to AZD1222 COVID-19 vaccine (dated by TCRdb to the early 2020s). Regarding the research as a whole: AZD1222 recipients with second doses at about 4 weeks or about 12 weeks were pooled, because spike-specific TCR depth and breadth did not differ between schedules. TCR sequencing covered fewer than 250 trial participants: roughly 200 given two doses of AZD1222 and some 25 given two doses of MenACWY control vaccine. Trial participants were enrolled by age into subgroups of 18-55, 56-69 and 70-plus years, and roughly 150, 30 and 60 TCR-sequenced participants, respectively, were included in these subgroups. Overall results and qualifications from the work: CD4 TCRs associated with the vaccine covered the entire spike protein, and the dominant responses were in regions 160-218 and 743-854. After two AZD1222 doses, spike-specific TCR breadth and depth were significantly higher than at day 0 and than in MenACWY recipients. Because no day 14 peak-response samples were available, the repertoires could be characterized only after the peak T cell response. The 56-69-year group was small, and its depth increase did not reach significance, likely because of low power. Reportedly, close to half of the unique spike-specific TCRs recognized epitopes lying outside the regions that are mutated in the B.1.351 and B.1.1.7 variants. Conclusions about previously exposed vaccinees are limited, since just 5 or 6 AZD1222 recipients were seropositive for SARS-CoV-2 at baseline. Most participants were white British and females outnumbered males, and the authors suggested that clonal diversity may have been underestimated.

Read against the paper, the sample's time point label means: baseline before first vaccination. The vaccinee samples were drawn from two UK trials, COV001 and COV002, one of which was a single-blind randomized controlled phase 2/3 trial testing AZD1222 (ChAdOx1 nCoV-19) in healthy adults. For TCRbeta chain sequencing, PBMC samples were collected from trial participants at day 0 and at day 28 after the second dose. The CDR3 regions of human TCRbeta chains were subjected to immunosequencing. The study's own analysis went as follows. Repertoire TCRs were checked for matches against a reference library of SARS-CoV-2-specific TCRs that had been generated using the MIRA antigen-specificity platform. Breadth was defined as the fraction of unique TCRs that were SARS-CoV-2-associated. Depth was defined as the fraction of total T cells that were SARS-CoV-2-associated. Each spike-specific TCR was assigned to its reactive spike region and to a CD4 or CD8 class using the MIRA data. Log10-transformed breadth and depth values were compared by one-way ANOVA with Sidak's multiple comparisons tests. The clones in this table, taken by TCRdb from immuneACCESS, are in-frame only. Not every clone is retained; where verified, under half of the shortfall comes from an unresolved V gene, and the cause of the rest is unknown. From that table come the V and J calls and clone size; the DNA was used to work out D and trimming. Recorded for this sample are 100,000 or so clones; roughly 90% of them occurred a single time. The ten largest account for 2% to 3% of the sample.

V is shortened by 2 bases, J by 6 bases, and the region joining them spans 12 bases. The CDR3, from cysteine to phenylalanine, totals 14 residues. The kept DNA is CDR3 alone, 42 bases in frame from the first base. CDR1 and CDR2 are read off the germline V gene as SGDLS and YYNGEE. This sequence originates from an adult in good health. Recombination linked TRBV9 to TRBJ2-1, and the D gene may be TRBD2, 5 bases matching. This specimen was peripheral blood, taken on day 0 of AZD1222 vaccination. The DNA sequence follows: TGTGCCAGCAGCGTCACCACTAGTACCAATGAGCAGTTCTTC. This sequence encodes CASSVTTSTNEQFF.